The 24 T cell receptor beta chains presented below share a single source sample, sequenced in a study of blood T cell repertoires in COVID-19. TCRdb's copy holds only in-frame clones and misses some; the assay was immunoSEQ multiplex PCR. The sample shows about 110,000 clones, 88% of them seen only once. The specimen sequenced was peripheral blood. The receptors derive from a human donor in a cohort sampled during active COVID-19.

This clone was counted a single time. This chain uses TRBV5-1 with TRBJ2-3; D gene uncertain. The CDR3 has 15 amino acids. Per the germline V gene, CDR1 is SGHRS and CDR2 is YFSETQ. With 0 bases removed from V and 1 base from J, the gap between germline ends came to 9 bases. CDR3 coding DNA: TGCGCCAGCAGCTTGGGTGTACGGGGCACAGATACGCAGTATTTT. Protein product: CASSLGVRGTDTQYF. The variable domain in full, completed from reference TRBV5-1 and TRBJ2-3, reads KAGVTQTPRYLIKTRGQQVTLSCSPISGHRSVSWYQQTPGQGLQFLFEYFSETQRNKGNFPGRFSGRQFSNSRSEMNVSTLELGDSALYLCASSLGVRGTDTQYFGPGTRLTVL.

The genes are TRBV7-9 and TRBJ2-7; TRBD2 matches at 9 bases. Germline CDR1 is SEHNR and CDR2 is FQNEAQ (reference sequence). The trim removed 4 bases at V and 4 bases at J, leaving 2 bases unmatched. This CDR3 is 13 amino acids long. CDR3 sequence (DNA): TGTGCCAGCAGCTCCAGCGGGAGGTACGAGCAGTACTTC. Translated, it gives CASSSSGRYEQYF.

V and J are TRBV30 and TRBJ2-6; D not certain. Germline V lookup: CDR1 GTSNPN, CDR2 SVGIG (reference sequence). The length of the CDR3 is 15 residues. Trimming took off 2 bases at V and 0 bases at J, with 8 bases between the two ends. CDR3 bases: TGTGCCTGGAGTAAAGACTCCTCTGGGGCCAACGTCCTGACTTTC. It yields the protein CAWSKDSSGANVLTF.

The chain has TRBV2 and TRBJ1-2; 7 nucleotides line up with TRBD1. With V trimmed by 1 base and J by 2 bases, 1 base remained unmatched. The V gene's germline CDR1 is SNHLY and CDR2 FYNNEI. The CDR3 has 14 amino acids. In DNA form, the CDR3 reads TGTGCCAGCAGTGAAGAGGGACAGAACTATGGCTACACCTTC. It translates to CASSEEGQNYGYTF.

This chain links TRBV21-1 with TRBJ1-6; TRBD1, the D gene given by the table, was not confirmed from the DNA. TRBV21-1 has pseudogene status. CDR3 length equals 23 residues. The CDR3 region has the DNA TGTGCCAGCAGCTACTCCGGGACAGCGCCGCTAAATCACACCAACATCTGGGGTTCACCCCTCCACTTT. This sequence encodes CASSYSGTAPLNHTNIWGSPLHF.

CDR3 nucleotide sequence: TGTGCAAGTCGCCCCAGACAGGGTAGTAGCAATCAGCCCCAGCATTTT. Translation gives CASRPRQGSSNQPQHF. V is TRBV12-2 and J is TRBJ1-5; the table gives TRBD1 as D, unverified against the DNA. TRBV12-2 constitutes a pseudogene. The CDR3 has 16 amino acids.

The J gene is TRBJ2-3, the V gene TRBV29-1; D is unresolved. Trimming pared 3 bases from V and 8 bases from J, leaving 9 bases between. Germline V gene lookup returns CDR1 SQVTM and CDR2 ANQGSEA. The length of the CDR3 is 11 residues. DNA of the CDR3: TGCAGCGTTGAGGAAGCAGGTACGCAGTATTTT. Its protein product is CSVEEAGTQYF.

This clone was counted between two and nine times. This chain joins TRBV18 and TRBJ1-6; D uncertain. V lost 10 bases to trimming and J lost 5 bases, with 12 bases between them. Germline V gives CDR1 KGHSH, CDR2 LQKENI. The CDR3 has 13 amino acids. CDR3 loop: CATSKTNNSPLHF. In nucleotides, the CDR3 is TGTGCCACATCAAAGACAAATAATTCACCCCTCCACTTT. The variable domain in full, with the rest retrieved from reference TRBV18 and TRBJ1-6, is NAGVMQNPRHLVRRRGQEARLRCSPMKGHSHVYWYRQLPEEGLKFMVYLQKENIIDESGMPKERFSAEFPKEGPSILRIQQVVRGDSAAYFCATSKTNNSPLHFGNGTRLTVT.

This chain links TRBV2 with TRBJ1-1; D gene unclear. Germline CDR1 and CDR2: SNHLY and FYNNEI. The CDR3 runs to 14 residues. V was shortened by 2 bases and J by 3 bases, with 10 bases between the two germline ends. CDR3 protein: CASSESRGYTEAFF. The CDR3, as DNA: TGTGCCAGCAGTGAATCTCGGGGATACACTGAAGCTTTCTTT.

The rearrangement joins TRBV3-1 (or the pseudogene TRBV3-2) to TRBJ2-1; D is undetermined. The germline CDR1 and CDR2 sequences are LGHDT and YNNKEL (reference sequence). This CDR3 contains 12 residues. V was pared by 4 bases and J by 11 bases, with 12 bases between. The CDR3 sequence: CASSPSSLKQFF. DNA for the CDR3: TGTGCCAGCAGCCCCTCCAGTTTGAAGCAGTTCTTC.

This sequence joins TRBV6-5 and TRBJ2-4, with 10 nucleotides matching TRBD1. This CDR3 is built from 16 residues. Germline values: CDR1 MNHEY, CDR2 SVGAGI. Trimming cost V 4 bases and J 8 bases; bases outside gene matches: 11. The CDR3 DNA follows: TGTGCCAGCAGTTTTGTACCGACAGGGGGCGAAGACATTCAGTACTTC. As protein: CASSFVPTGGEDIQYF.

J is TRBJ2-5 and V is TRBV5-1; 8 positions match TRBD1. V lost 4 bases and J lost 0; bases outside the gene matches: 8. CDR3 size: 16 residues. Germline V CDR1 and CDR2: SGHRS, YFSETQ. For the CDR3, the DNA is TGCGCCAGCAGCCCCGGACAGGGAATGTACCAAGAGACCCAGTACTTC. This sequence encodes CASSPGQGMYQETQYF.

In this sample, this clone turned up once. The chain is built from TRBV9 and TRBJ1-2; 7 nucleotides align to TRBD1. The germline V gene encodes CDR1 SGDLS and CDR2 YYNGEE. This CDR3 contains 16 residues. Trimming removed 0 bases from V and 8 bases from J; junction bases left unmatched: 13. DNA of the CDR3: TGTGCCAGCAGCGTAGAGGGCACAGGGGCGTCGGGAGGCTACACCTTC. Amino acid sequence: CASSVEGTGASGGYTF. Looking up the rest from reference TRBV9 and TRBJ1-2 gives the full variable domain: DSGVTQTPKHLITATGQRVTLRCSPRSGDLSVYWYQQSLDQGLQFLIQYYNGEERAKGNILERFSAQQFPDLHSELNLSSLELGDSALYFCASSVEGTGASGGYTFGSGTRLTVV.

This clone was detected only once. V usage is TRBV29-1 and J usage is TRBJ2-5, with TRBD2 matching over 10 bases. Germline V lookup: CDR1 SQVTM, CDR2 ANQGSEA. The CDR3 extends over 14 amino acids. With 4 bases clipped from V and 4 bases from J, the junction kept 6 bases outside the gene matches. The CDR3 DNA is TGCAGCGTTGGGCCAGCGGGAGGGCGAGAGACCCAGTACTTC. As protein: CSVGPAGGRETQYF.

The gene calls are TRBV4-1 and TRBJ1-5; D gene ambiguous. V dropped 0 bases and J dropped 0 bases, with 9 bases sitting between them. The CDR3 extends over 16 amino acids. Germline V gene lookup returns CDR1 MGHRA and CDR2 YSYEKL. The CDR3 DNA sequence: TGCGCCAGCAGCCAAGATTTCGGGGTTAGCAATCAGCCCCAGCATTTT. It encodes CASSQDFGVSNQPQHF.

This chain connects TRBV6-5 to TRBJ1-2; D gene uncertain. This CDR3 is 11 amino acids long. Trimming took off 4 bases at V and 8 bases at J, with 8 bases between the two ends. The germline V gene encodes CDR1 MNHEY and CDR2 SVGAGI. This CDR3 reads CASSSPRGYTF. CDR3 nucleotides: TGTGCCAGCAGTTCCCCTCGGGGCTACACCTTC.

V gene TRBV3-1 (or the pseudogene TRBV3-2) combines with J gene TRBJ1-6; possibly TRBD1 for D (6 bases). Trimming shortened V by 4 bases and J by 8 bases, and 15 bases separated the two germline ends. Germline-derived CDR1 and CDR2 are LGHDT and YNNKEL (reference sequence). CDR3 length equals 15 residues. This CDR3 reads CASSRKAGDDSPLHF. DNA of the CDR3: TGTGCCAGCAGCCGAAAGGCAGGGGACGATTCACCCCTCCACTTT.

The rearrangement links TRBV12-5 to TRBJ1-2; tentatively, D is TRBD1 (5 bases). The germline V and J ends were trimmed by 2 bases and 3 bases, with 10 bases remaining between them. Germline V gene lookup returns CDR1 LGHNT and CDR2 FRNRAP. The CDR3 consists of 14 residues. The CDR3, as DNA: TGTGCTAGTGGTTTGTCAGGGAACCACTATGGCTACACCTTC. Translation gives CASGLSGNHYGYTF.

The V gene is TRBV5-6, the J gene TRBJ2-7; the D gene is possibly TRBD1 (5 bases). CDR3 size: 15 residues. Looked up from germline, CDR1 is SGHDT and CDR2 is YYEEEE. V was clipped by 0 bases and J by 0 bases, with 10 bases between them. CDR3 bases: TGTGCCAGCAGCTTGGGTCCAGGGATCTCCTACGAGCAGTACTTC. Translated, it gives CASSLGPGISYEQYF.

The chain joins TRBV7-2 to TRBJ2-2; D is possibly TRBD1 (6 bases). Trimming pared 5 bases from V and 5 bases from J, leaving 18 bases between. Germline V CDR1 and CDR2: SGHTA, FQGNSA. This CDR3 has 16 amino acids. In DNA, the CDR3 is TGTGCCAGCAGCCCCTTGGGGGCCCCTGGGACCGGGGAGCTGTTTTTT. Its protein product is CASSPLGAPGTGELFF.

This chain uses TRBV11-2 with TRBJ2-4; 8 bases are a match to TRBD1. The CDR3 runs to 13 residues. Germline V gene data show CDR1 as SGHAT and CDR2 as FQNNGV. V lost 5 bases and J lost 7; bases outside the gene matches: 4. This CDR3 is CASSRTGTNIQYF. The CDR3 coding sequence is TGTGCCAGCAGCCGGACAGGGACCAACATTCAGTACTTC.

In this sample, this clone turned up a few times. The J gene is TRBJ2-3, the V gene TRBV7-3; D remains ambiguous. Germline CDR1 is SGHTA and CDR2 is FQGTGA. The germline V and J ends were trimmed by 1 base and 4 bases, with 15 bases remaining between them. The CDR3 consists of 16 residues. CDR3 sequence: CASSLNSMVAPDTQYF. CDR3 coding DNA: TGTGCCAGCAGCTTAAACAGTATGGTTGCCCCAGATACGCAGTATTTT.

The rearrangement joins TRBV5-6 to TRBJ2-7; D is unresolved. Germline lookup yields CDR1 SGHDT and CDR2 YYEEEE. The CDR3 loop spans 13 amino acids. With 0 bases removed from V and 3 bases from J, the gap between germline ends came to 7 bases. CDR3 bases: TGTGCCAGCAGCTTGGGAGTGGTCTACGAGCAGTACTTC. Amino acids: CASSLGVVYEQYF. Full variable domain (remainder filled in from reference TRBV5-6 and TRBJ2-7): DAGVTQSPTHLIKTRGQQVTLRCSPKSGHDTVSWYQQALGQGPQFIFQYYEEEERQRGNFPDRFSGHQFPNYSSELNVNALLLGDSALYLCASSLGVVYEQYFGPGTRLTVT.

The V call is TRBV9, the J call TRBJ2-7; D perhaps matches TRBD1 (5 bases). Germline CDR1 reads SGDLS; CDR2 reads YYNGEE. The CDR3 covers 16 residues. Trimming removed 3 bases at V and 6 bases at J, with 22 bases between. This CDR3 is CASSALPGIPPSEQYF. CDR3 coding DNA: TGTGCCAGCAGCGCCTTACCAGGGATCCCTCCCTCCGAGCAGTACTTC.